This TCR beta chain originates from a study of blood T cell repertoires in COVID-19. Study in general: Both acute and convalescent COVID-19 samples were obtained from the United States, Italy and Spain.

Methods used by the authors: Researchers report that nucleated cell counts were estimated from reference gene primer amplification. Produced via immunoSEQ multiplex PCR; TCRdb's table is partial and in-frame only. That table is the source of V, J and clone size, and D and trimming were worked out from the DNA. The sample lists 60,000 to 85,000 clones, roughly nine tenths occurring once. This CDR3 is 14 amino acids long. The V and J ends lost 2 bases and 2 bases, in that order; junction bases with no gene match: 3. Germline CDR1 GTSNPN, CDR2 SVGIG (reference sequence). The TCR was taken from a woman aged 45-65 years with COVID-19, enrolled during active disease. The rearrangement uses TRBV30 and TRBJ1-5; 7 bases agree with TRBD1. Sample: peripheral blood. The CDR3 nucleotides read TGTGCCTGGAGTAGAGGACAGGGCAATCAGCCCCAGCATTTT. Translating it yields CAWSRGQGNQPQHF.